The clone carrying this TCR beta chain came up once. This sample was taken from a study of blood T cell repertoires in COVID-19. Trimming pared 3 bases from V and 5 bases from J, leaving 6 bases between. The germline V gene has CDR1 SGHKS and CDR2 YYEKEE (reference sequence). This CDR3 is built from 12 residues. How the authors handled the data: Using reference gene primer amplification, nucleated cell counts were estimated. Data came from immunoSEQ multiplex PCR; TCRdb stores just in-frame clones and leaves some out. V, J and clone size are taken as reported in that table, and D and trimming were inferred from the DNA itself. The repertoire includes about 200,000 clones, more than 65% of them detected once, and 6.5% to 9.5% sits in the top ten. Participants' reported clinical history set cohort assignment. Among Cohort 3 donors, those recovered had two negative PCRs, clearance, or symptom resolution.

The receptor was isolated from a man aged 35 to 55 who had recovered from COVID-19. The sequenced sample consisted of PBMCs or T cells enriched from blood (not recorded which). The J gene is TRBJ2-1, the V gene TRBV5-5; tentative D call: TRBD1 (6 bases). CDR3 sequence reads: CASSWTDNEQFF. CDR3 coding DNA: TGTGCCAGCAGCTGGACAGACAATGAGCAGTTCTTC.